This T cell receptor (beta chain) was found in a study of blood T cell repertoires in COVID-19. After removal of 2 bases from V and 3 bases from J, the junction contained 9 bases not matched to a gene. CDR1 and CDR2 (germline): GTSNPN, SVGIG (reference sequence). This CDR3 contains 15 residues. The method was immunoSEQ multiplex PCR; TCRdb's version includes in-frame clones alone and lacks a portion of them. The sample gives 250,000 to 300,000 clones, about 86% of which show up once; 3.6% is in the top ten. The clonotype comes from a man younger than 35 with active or convalescent COVID-19. This sequence joins TRBV30 and TRBJ2-7, with TRBD1 matching 8 bases. The sample consisted of peripheral blood. DNA of the CDR3: TGTGCCTGGAGTCAGCAGGGGGCGATTCGCTACGAGCAGTACTTC. Translation gives CAWSQQGAIRYEQYF.